This is a list of T cell receptor beta chains from one sample in a study of shared clonotypes between healthy human individuals. Sequencing used immunoSEQ multiplex PCR; TCRdb keeps in-frame clones, though not all of them. The table has 850,000 to 1,200,000 clones, about 76% seen once. Source material: memory CD4+ T cells sorted from blood. These receptors originate from a man aged 18 to 29 in good health. Both conserved end residues are part of each CDR3. A D gene is named only where the DNA matches it firmly. Not all rows give a size; the values are once, few, many and, for expanded clones, a class.

v_gene	abundance	d_gene	j_gene	CDR3aa	CDR3nt
TRBV4-1	.	.	TRBJ2-5	CASSQNFGNQYF	TGCGCCAGCAGCCAAAACTTCGGGAACCAGTACTTC
TRBV7-6	.	TRBD1	TRBJ1-4	CASSPGQGGEKLFF	TGTGCCAGCAGCCCCGGACAGGGAGGTGAAAAACTGTTTTTT
TRBV12-5	.	.	TRBJ1-3	CASGLLLPRSGNTIYF	TGTGCTAGTGGTTTGCTCTTGCCCCGCTCTGGAAACACCATATATTTT
TRBV7-3	.	.	TRBJ1-1	CASSLFANTEAFF	TGTGCCAGCAGCTTATTCGCGAACACTGAAGCTTTCTTT
TRBV27	.	.	TRBJ1-5	CASSLPTPARQPQHF	TGTGCCAGCAGTTTACCCACCCCCGCAAGGCAGCCCCAGCATTTT
TRBV30	.	.	TRBJ1-3	CAWTENQGNTIYF	TGTGCCTGGACCGAAAACCAGGGAAACACCATATATTTT
TRBV5-1	.	.	TRBJ1-5	CASSLEGRGQPQHF	TGCGCCAGCAGCTTGGAGGGGCGGGGCCAGCCCCAGCATTTT
TRBV6-4	.	TRBD2	TRBJ2-2	CASKGTSGETGELFF	TGTGCCAGCAAGGGGACTAGCGGGGAGACCGGGGAGCTGTTTTTT
TRBV2	.	TRBD2	TRBJ2-3	CATRGGWSDTQYF	TGTGCCACCCGCGGGGGGTGGTCAGATACGCAGTATTTT
TRBV7-9	.	.	TRBJ1-1	CASSLGFGREGRRVTEAFF	TGTGCCAGCAGCTTAGGATTCGGACGTGAGGGGAGAAGGGTCACTGAAGCTTTCTTT
TRBV6-7	.	.	TRBJ2-7	CASSPLTYEQYF	TGTGCCAGCAGCCCTTTGACCTACGAGCAGTACTTC
TRBV5-4	.	TRBD1	TRBJ1-6	CASSARQGPYNSPLHF	TGTGCCAGCAGCGCTCGACAGGGGCCATATAATTCACCCCTCCACTTT
TRBV28	.	.	TRBJ2-7	CASSLGIFPYEQYF	TGTGCCAGCAGCCTGGGGATCTTTCCCTACGAGCAGTACTTC
TRBV6-6	.	TRBD1	TRBJ1-6	CASSTQDRGYNSPLHF	TGTGCCAGCAGTACGCAGGACAGGGGGTATAATTCACCCCTCCACTTT
TRBV10-3	.	.	TRBJ2-5	CAISYSRDQETQYF	TGTGCCATCAGTTATAGCCGGGATCAAGAGACCCAGTACTTC
TRBV7-2	.	.	TRBJ2-3	CASSLEGGKNTQYF	TGTGCCAGCAGCTTGGAGGGGGGGAAGAATACGCAGTATTTT
TRBV19	once	TRBD2	TRBJ2-5	CATRTSGIETQYF	TGTGCCACCAGGACTAGCGGGATTGAGACCCAGTACTTC
TRBV27	.	.	TRBJ2-6	CASSLWSGANVLTF	TGTGCCAGCAGTTTATGGTCTGGGGCCAACGTCCTGACTTTC
TRBV6-5	many	TRBD1	TRBJ1-1	CASRRGQLDTEAFF	TGTGCCAGCAGAAGGGGGCAGTTAGACACTGAAGCTTTCTTT
TRBV2	.	.	TRBJ1-1	CASSVGEGTAFF	TGTGCCAGCAGTGTGGGTGAGGGAACGGCTTTCTTT
TRBV6-1	.	.	TRBJ2-3	CASSESGRRTDTQYF	TGTGCCAGCAGTGAATCGGGACGCCGCACAGATACGCAGTATTTT
TRBV4-3	.	.	TRBJ2-1	CASSRGDRYNEQFF	TGCGCCAGCAGCCGCGGGGACAGATACAATGAGCAGTTCTTC
TRBV28	.	.	TRBJ1-5	CATSPGGSNQPQHF	TGTGCCACCTCCCCCGGGGGAAGCAATCAGCCCCAGCATTTT
TRBV2	.	.	TRBJ2-3	CASSERDTQYF	TGTGCCAGCAGTGAACGGGATACGCAGTATTTT
TRBV6-1	.	.	TRBJ1-2	CASHPSGGLYGYTF	TGTGCCAGCCACCCGTCGGGGGGTTTGTATGGCTACACCTTC
TRBV5-1	.	.	TRBJ1-2	CASSPTDTNYGYTF	TGCGCCAGCAGCCCCACCGACACAAACTATGGCTACACCTTC
TRBV2	.	.	TRBJ1-6	CASSEEGHNSPLHF	TGTGCCAGCAGTGAAGAGGGACATAATTCACCCCTCCACTTT
TRBV7-2	few	.	TRBJ1-5	CASRFREPQHF	TGTGCCAGCAGATTCAGGGAGCCCCAGCATTTT
TRBV13	.	.	TRBJ1-3	CASRLTVNSGNTIYF	TGTGCCAGCAGATTAACCGTAAACTCTGGAAACACCATATATTTT
TRBV5-4	.	TRBD1	TRBJ1-1	CASSPDRGITEAFF	TGTGCCAGCAGCCCAGACAGGGGCATCACTGAAGCTTTCTTT
TRBV30	.	TRBD1	TRBJ1-5	CAWGDRRLGNQPQHF	TGTGCCTGGGGGGACAGGCGCTTGGGCAATCAGCCCCAGCATTTT
TRBV9	.	TRBD1	TRBJ2-2	CASSVMTGRELFF	TGTGCCAGCAGCGTCATGACAGGGAGGGAGCTGTTTTTT
TRBV6-4	.	.	TRBJ2-1	CASSECSGLTTYNEQFF	TGTGCCAGCAGTGAGTGCTCAGGGCTTACCACCTACAATGAGCAGTTCTTC